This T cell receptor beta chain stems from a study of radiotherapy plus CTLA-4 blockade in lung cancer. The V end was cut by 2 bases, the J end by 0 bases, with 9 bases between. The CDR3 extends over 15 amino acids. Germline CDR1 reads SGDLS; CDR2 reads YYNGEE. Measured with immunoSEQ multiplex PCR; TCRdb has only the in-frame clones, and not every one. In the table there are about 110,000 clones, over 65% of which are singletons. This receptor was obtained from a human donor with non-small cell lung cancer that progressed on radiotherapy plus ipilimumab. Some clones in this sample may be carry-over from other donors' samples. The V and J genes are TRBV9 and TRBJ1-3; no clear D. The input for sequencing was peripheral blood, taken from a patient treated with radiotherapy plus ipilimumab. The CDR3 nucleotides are TGTGCCAGCAGCGTTGGCCCTCACTCTGGAAACACCATATATTTT. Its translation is CASSVGPHSGNTIYF.